These 30 T cell receptor beta chains came from one sample sequenced in a study of blood T cell repertoires in COVID-19. Sequencing used immunoSEQ multiplex PCR; TCRdb keeps in-frame clones, though not all of them. The sample includes 200,000 or so clones, just under 90% of them seen just once. The sequenced material came from peripheral blood. The origin of the receptors is a man younger than 40 with COVID-19, enrolled during active disease.

This clone occurred once. This chain connects TRBV5-8 to TRBJ2-7; D gene unclear. Looked up from germline, CDR1 is SGHTS and CDR2 is YDEGEE. Trimming removed 0 bases from V and 3 bases from J, with 7 bases in between. The CDR3 extends over 13 amino acids. This CDR3 reads CASSLVALYEQYF. The CDR3 nucleotides read TGTGCCAGCAGCTTGGTAGCTCTCTACGAGCAGTACTTC.

Of note for this clone: Sequence at one end of the junction differs from germline and may be a read error. The genes are TRBV5-1 and TRBJ1-2; TRBD1 matches at 7 bases. Germline CDR1 is SGHRS and CDR2 is YFSETQ. The CDR3 contains 15 residues. The CDR3 spells CASTLGQREFYGYTF. CDR3 bases: TGCGCCAGCACCTTGGGACAGCGAGAATTCTATGGCTACACCTTC.

This chain connects TRBV18 to TRBJ1-2; TRBD1 matches 7 bases. The V and J ends lost 6 bases and 7 bases, in that order; junction bases with no gene match: 14. The CDR3 length is 15 residues. Germline-derived CDR1 and CDR2 are KGHSH and LQKENI. CDR3 bases: TGTGCCAGCTCTTCGGAGGGGACAGCGGCCCGTGGCTACACCTTC. Protein: CASSSEGTAARGYTF.

A single count supports this clone. The V gene is TRBV27, the J gene TRBJ2-1; D is possibly TRBD1 (7 bases). Per the germline V gene, CDR1 is MNHEY and CDR2 is SMNVEV (reference sequence). The CDR3 is 14 amino acids. V was pared by 5 bases and J by 4 bases, with 12 bases between. The CDR3 DNA follows: TGTGCCAGCAGTCCCCAGGGGGGATACAATGAGCAGTTCTTC. Its protein is CASSPQGGYNEQFF.

The chain combines TRBV19 with TRBJ1-3; 7 bases agree with TRBD1. Germline CDR1 reads LNHDA; CDR2 reads SQIVND (reference sequence). The CDR3 totals 16 residues. Trimming cost V 7 bases and J 0 bases; bases outside gene matches: 9. CDR3 sequence: CASNPRGRSSGNTIYF. The CDR3 region has the DNA TGTGCCAGTAACCCCAGGGGGAGAAGCTCTGGAAACACCATATATTTT.

V is TRBV12-3 or TRBV12-4 and J is TRBJ2-7, with 7 bases identical to TRBD2. After removal of 6 bases from V and 6 bases from J, the junction contained 8 bases not matched to a gene. The CDR3 runs 13 residues. The CDR3 protein is CASRPGGLGEQYF. The CDR3 DNA follows: TGTGCCAGCAGGCCGGGGGGTTTGGGCGAGCAGTACTTC.

V is TRBV2 and J is TRBJ1-1; TRBD1 might be the D (6 bases). CDR3 length: 15 residues. The V gene's germline CDR1 is SNHLY and CDR2 FYNNEI. Trimming shortened V by 6 bases and J by 4 bases, and 18 bases separated the two germline ends. The CDR3 DNA sequence: TGTGCCAGCAGCTTCAGTACAGGGTGGGGCACTGAAGCTTTCTTT. It codes for CASSFSTGWGTEAFF.

The chain carries TRBV5-1 and TRBJ1-3, with 7 bases identical to TRBD1. The CDR3 sequence is 16 residues long. Germline V CDR1 and CDR2: SGHRS, YFSETQ. The trim removed 2 bases at V and 3 bases at J, leaving 8 bases unmatched. The CDR3 nucleotides are TGCGCCAGCAGCTTTTTAGGACAGGTGGTTGGAAACACCATATATTTT. Its protein product is CASSFLGQVVGNTIYF.

This clone was seen just once. This chain joins TRBV12-3 or TRBV12-4 and TRBJ2-7, with a weak D call TRBD2 (6 bases). V lost 1 base, J lost 7 bases, and 11 bases lay in between. The CDR3 has 13 residues. CDR3 amino acids: CASSLVSGLEQYF. CDR3 nucleotides: TGTGCCAGCAGTTTAGTAAGCGGGCTTGAGCAGTACTTC.

This clone was seen a few times. V is TRBV25-1 and J is TRBJ1-2; D is unclear. Looked up from germline, CDR1 is MGHDK and CDR2 is SYGVNS. The CDR3 runs to 12 residues. Trimming stripped 8 bases from V and 4 bases from J, with 11 bases between. The CDR3 sequence is CASSHSPYGYTF. The CDR3 DNA reads as TGTGCCAGCTCCCATAGCCCCTATGGCTACACCTTC.

This chain links TRBV28 with TRBJ2-5, with a possible D match to TRBD2 (5 bases). Trimming took off 4 bases at V and 0 bases at J, with 9 bases between the two ends. Germline-derived CDR1 and CDR2 are MDHEN and SYDVKM. The CDR3 consists of 14 residues. Here the CDR3 DNA reads TGTGCCAGCAGTTCGCCAGCGGACCAAGAGACCCAGTACTTC. This encodes CASSSPADQETQYF. The variable domain in full, completed from reference TRBV28 and TRBJ2-5, reads DVKVTQSSRYLVKRTGEKVFLECVQDMDHENMFWYRQDPGLGLRLIYFSYDVKMKEKGDIPEGYSVSREKKERFSLILESASTNQTSMYLCASSSPADQETQYFGPGTRLLVL.

The chain joins TRBV20-1 to TRBJ1-2; TRBD1 might be the D (5 bases). V was clipped by 5 bases and J by 7 bases, with 11 bases between them. The germline V gene has CDR1 DFQATT and CDR2 SNEGSKA (reference sequence). The CDR3 runs 11 residues. The CDR3 here is CSAPGNVGYTF. CDR3 in DNA: TGCAGTGCTCCAGGGAATGTTGGCTACACCTTC.

V gene TRBV30 combines with J gene TRBJ1-3; unclear D gene. V shed 3 bases and J shed 3 bases, with 6 bases lying between them. CDR3 length equals 12 residues. CDR1 is GTSNPN and CDR2 is SVGIG in the germline V gene (reference sequence). Written as DNA, the CDR3 is TGTGCCTGGAGACTAATTGGAAACACCATATATTTT. Its translation is CAWRLIGNTIYF.

The rearrangement links TRBV6-5 to TRBJ1-2; no definite D call. The V gene lost 6 bases and the J gene lost 4 bases, with 12 bases spanning the gap. CDR3 length equals 13 residues. Per the germline V gene, CDR1 is MNHEY and CDR2 is SVGAGI. For the CDR3, the DNA is TGTGCCAGCAGCGAGTGGGCAGCCTATGGCTACACCTTC. This sequence encodes CASSEWAAYGYTF.

J is TRBJ2-1 and V is TRBV18, with 10 bases that match TRBD1. The CDR3 is 15 amino acids. Germline V gene lookup returns CDR1 KGHSH and CDR2 LQKENI. The trim removed 6 bases at V and 5 bases at J, leaving 7 bases unmatched. In DNA, the CDR3 is TGTGCCAGCTCCACGACGACAGGGGGCAACAATGAGCAGTTCTTC. Translation gives CASSTTTGGNNEQFF.

V is TRBV7-2 and J is TRBJ2-7; the D is unclear. Germline loops: CDR1 SGHTA, CDR2 FQGNSA. This CDR3 is 15 amino acids long. With 1 base removed from V and 2 bases from J, the gap between germline ends came to 12 bases. The CDR3, as DNA: TGTGCCAGCAGCTTAGGAGGTGCAGCACCCTACGAGCAGTACTTC. As protein: CASSLGGAAPYEQYF.

CDR3 nucleotides: TGTGCCAGCAGCCCGGTTCCTCGGGACACTAACTATGGCTACACCTTC. This codes for CASSPVPRDTNYGYTF. This sequence joins TRBV7-2 and TRBJ1-2; tentative D call: TRBD1 (6 bases). This CDR3 is built from 16 residues. With 5 bases removed from V and 0 bases from J, the gap between germline ends came to 16 bases. The germline V gene has CDR1 SGHTA and CDR2 FQGNSA.

This clone has just one count. This chain connects TRBV2 to TRBJ1-6; D possibly corresponds to TRBD1 (5 bases). The V end was cut by 8 bases, the J end by 6 bases, with 14 bases between. The CDR3 runs to 14 residues. Germline CDR1 is SNHLY and CDR2 is FYNNEI. Here the CDR3 DNA reads TGTGCCAGCCTGGGGGGAAGGGGTAATTCACCCCTCCACTTT. Its protein is CASLGGRGNSPLHF.

This clone was picked up one time. Other DNA sequences in this sample translate to the same CDR3. V and J are TRBV28 and TRBJ1-5; 9 bases match TRBD1. This CDR3 is 15 amino acids long. Trimming cost V 6 bases and J 1 base; bases outside gene matches: 4. Looked up from germline, CDR1 is MDHEN and CDR2 is SYDVKM. CDR3 sequence (DNA): TGTGCCAGCAGAACAGGGGGCGGAAGCAATCAGCCCCAGCATTTT. Translating gives CASRTGGGSNQPQHF.

This chain uses TRBV4-2 with TRBJ2-1, with 7 bases lining up with TRBD1. Losses at the gene ends were 4 bases for V and 6 bases for J; bases not matched to a gene: 9. Germline CDR1 and CDR2: LGHNA and YNFKEQ. The CDR3 is 15 residues long. The CDR3 sequence: CASSLTGQAGNEQFF. In DNA, the CDR3 is TGTGCCAGCAGCCTAACCGGACAGGCGGGCAATGAGCAGTTCTTC.

This CDR3 reads CASSQGQAATNEKLFF. The CDR3 region has the DNA TGTGCCAGCTCACAGGGACAGGCTGCAACTAATGAAAAACTGTTTTTT. The chain combines TRBV18 with TRBJ1-4; 8 bases are a match to TRBD1. This CDR3 has 16 residues. With V trimmed by 4 bases and J by 0 bases, 4 bases remained unmatched. Germline V gene lookup returns CDR1 KGHSH and CDR2 LQKENI.

The CDR3 region is CASSLAGRGDYNEQFF. CDR3 coding DNA: TGTGCCAGCAGCTTAGCTGGCAGGGGGGACTACAATGAGCAGTTCTTC. The chain recombines TRBV7-8 with TRBJ2-1; D is perhaps TRBD1 (7 bases). The V end was cut by 0 bases, the J end by 3 bases, with 12 bases between. Germline CDR1 reads SGHVS; CDR2 reads FQNEAQ. CDR3 length: 16 residues.

The V and J genes are TRBV6-6 and TRBJ2-7, with 10 bases matching TRBD2. The CDR3 extends over 15 amino acids. The germline CDR1 and CDR2 sequences are MNHNY and SVGAGI (reference sequence). The ends lost 6 bases at V and 4 bases at J; junction bases unmatched: 9. The CDR3 is CASSDLAGAGYEQYF. CDR3 in DNA: TGTGCCAGCAGCGACCTAGCGGGAGCTGGGTACGAGCAGTACTTC.

This rearrangement joins TRBV19 to TRBJ2-3, with D perhaps TRBD2 (6 bases). The CDR3 loop spans 15 amino acids. Germline assignment: CDR1 LNHDA and CDR2 SQIVND (reference sequence). The germline V and J ends were trimmed by 6 bases and 2 bases, with 15 bases remaining between them. CDR3: CASRGTGISTDTQYF. The CDR3, as DNA: TGTGCCAGTAGGGGGACTGGGATCTCCACAGATACGCAGTATTTT. Full variable domain (outside the CDR3, taken from reference TRBV19 and TRBJ2-3): DGGITQSPKYLFRKEGQNVTLSCEQNLNHDAMYWYRQDPGQGLRLIYYSQIVNDFQKGDIAEGYSVSREKKESFPLTVTSAQKNPTAFYLCASRGTGISTDTQYFGPGTRLTVL.

The rearrangement joins TRBV11-2 to TRBJ1-2, with 8 bases identical to TRBD1. Germline trimming cut 3 bases from V and 6 bases from J; bases unmatched to any gene: 6. The CDR3 covers 14 residues. The germline V gene encodes CDR1 SGHAT and CDR2 FQNNGV. The CDR3: CASSFNDRGNGYTF. CDR3 in DNA: TGTGCCAGCAGCTTTAACGACAGGGGAAATGGCTACACCTTC.

This chain connects TRBV27 to TRBJ1-4; 8 bases agree with TRBD1. This CDR3 is built from 15 residues. V lost 5 bases and J lost 4; bases outside the gene matches: 6. Germline lookup yields CDR1 MNHEY and CDR2 SMNVEV (reference sequence). The DNA of the CDR3 is TGTGCCAGCAGTACTCGGACAGGGAGTAATGAAAAACTGTTTTTT. Protein product: CASSTRTGSNEKLFF.

The genes are TRBV5-1 and TRBJ1-5; possible D gene TRBD1, 6 bases. The V end was cut by 0 bases, the J end by 3 bases, with 10 bases between. This CDR3 is built from 15 residues. The V gene's germline CDR1 is SGHRS and CDR2 YFSETQ. In DNA form, the CDR3 reads TGCGCCAGCAGCTTGGCAGGGGACGTCAATCAGCCCCAGCATTTT. Translating gives CASSLAGDVNQPQHF.

V usage is TRBV30 and J usage is TRBJ2-3; D not resolved. The CDR3 length is 15 residues. CDR1 and CDR2 from the germline V gene are GTSNPN and SVGIG (reference sequence). V shed 0 bases and J shed 0 bases, with 10 bases lying between them. The CDR3 reads CAWSVGQASTDTQYF. The CDR3 nucleotides are TGTGCCTGGAGTGTTGGGCAGGCAAGCACAGATACGCAGTATTTT.

This chain links TRBV19 with TRBJ2-3, with TRBD2 matching over 10 bases. The CDR3 length is 15 residues. CDR1 LNHDA and CDR2 SQIVND come from the germline V gene (reference sequence). Unmatched junction bases numbered 6, after V lost 5 bases and J lost 4 bases. CDR3: CASSLLAGWADTQYF. CDR3 nucleotide sequence: TGTGCCAGTAGTCTACTAGCGGGATGGGCAGATACGCAGTATTTT.

This clone was detected once. The chain uses TRBV4-3 and TRBJ2-3; 9 bases agree with TRBD1. The germline V gene has CDR1 LGHNA and CDR2 YSLEER. This CDR3 has 18 amino acids. V shed 3 bases and J 4 bases; nucleotides not matched to a gene: 14. Here the CDR3 DNA reads TGCGCCAGCAGCCACCTAGGCACGGGACAGGGAAGTTCAGATACGCAGTATTTT. Its protein is CASSHLGTGQGSSDTQYF.